This TCR beta chain was identified in a study of blood T cell repertoires in COVID-19. Study background: COVID-19 samples, acute and convalescent, were from the United States, Italy and Spain.

Source study methods: Amplification of reference gene primers was used by the study to estimate nucleated cell counts. Using immunoSEQ multiplex PCR, the repertoire was profiled, and TCRdb retains in-frame clones only, with some absent. V and J calls and clone size are those listed in that table; D and trimming were worked out from the DNA. The table records under 350,000 clones, about 89% of them present only once. The CDR3 has 17 residues. Germline trimming cut 0 bases from V and 1 base from J; bases unmatched to any gene: 4. Germline V CDR1 and CDR2: SGHRS, YFSETQ. The TCR originated in a man aged 35 to 55 with acute or convalescent COVID-19. The rearrangement links TRBV5-1 to TRBJ2-2, with 9 nucleotides matching TRBD2. Sequencing used peripheral blood. DNA of the CDR3: TGCGCCAGCAGCTTGGAAGCAGCGGGGGGGAACACCGGGGAGCTGTTTTTT. It yields the protein CASSLEAAGGNTGELFF.